A selection of T cell receptor beta chains follows, all from one sample in a study of CD4+ T cells in melanoma. This table comes from immunoSEQ multiplex PCR, and its TCRdb copy is limited to in-frame clones, with some not included. This sample has 7,500 to 10,000 clones, with less than 75% found just once. Material for sequencing was cells from a culture (not recorded whether cultured in vitro). The receptors here all came from a human donor with melanoma. The CDR3 runs from the conserved cysteine through the conserved F or W. The D gene is left open where the match is weak. Rows may omit the clone size; those that give it use once, few, many or a size class.

D gene: -; clone size: -; J gene: TRBJ1-2; CDR3 length: 14; V gene: TRBV6-5; CDR3 DNA: TGTGCCAGCAGTTACTCGCGGGTTAACTATGGCTACACCTTC; CDR3 protein: CASSYSRVNYGYTF
D gene: -; clone size: -; J gene: TRBJ1-4; CDR3 length: 15; V gene: TRBV5-1; CDR3 DNA: TGCGCCAGCAGGAGGACAGACATCTTAAATGAAAAACTGTTTTTT; CDR3 protein: CASRRTDILNEKLFF
D gene: TRBD1; clone size: -; J gene: TRBJ1-5; CDR3 length: 16; V gene: TRBV5-1; CDR3 DNA: TGCGCCAGCAGGCCGGGGACAGGGGGATCCAATCAGCCCCAGCATTTT; CDR3 protein: CASRPGTGGSNQPQHF
D gene: -; clone size: -; J gene: TRBJ1-1; CDR3 length: 13; V gene: TRBV19; CDR3 DNA: TGTGCCACCCGACCCGGAGAGTTCACTGAAGCTTTCTTT; CDR3 protein: CATRPGEFTEAFF
D gene: -; clone size: once; J gene: TRBJ1-5; CDR3 length: 16; V gene: TRBV4-1; CDR3 DNA: TGCGCCAGCAGCCAAAGCGGGGTGAGGGGCAATCAGCCCCAGCATTTT; CDR3 protein: CASSQSGVRGNQPQHF
D gene: -; clone size: large; J gene: TRBJ1-6; CDR3 length: 16; V gene: TRBV15; CDR3 DNA: TGTGCCACCAGCAGAGACTCGGCAGGGCCCCGTTCACCCCTCCACTTT; CDR3 protein: CATSRDSAGPRSPLHF
D gene: -; clone size: large; J gene: TRBJ1-1; CDR3 length: 13; V gene: TRBV12-3/TRBV12-4; CDR3 DNA: TGTGCCAGCGGTACCGACAGAAACACTGAAGCTTTCTTT; CDR3 protein: CASGTDRNTEAFF
D gene: TRBD2; clone size: -; J gene: TRBJ2-1; CDR3 length: 14; V gene: TRBV27; CDR3 DNA: TGTGCCAGCAGGGCTGGGGGGGTCAACAATGAGCAGTTCTTC; CDR3 protein: CASRAGGVNNEQFF
D gene: -; clone size: -; J gene: TRBJ2-5; CDR3 length: 16; V gene: TRBV21-1; CDR3 DNA: TGTGCCAGCAGCAAGGGACTAGCGGAGACGCAAGAGACCCAGTACTTC; CDR3 protein: CASSKGLAETQETQYF
D gene: -; clone size: -; J gene: TRBJ2-7; CDR3 length: 15; V gene: TRBV18; CDR3 DNA: TGTGCCAGCCAATCGGGCGAGCGCCGCTCCTACGAGCAGTACTTC; CDR3 protein: CASQSGERRSYEQYF
D gene: -; clone size: -; J gene: TRBJ1-1; CDR3 length: 16; V gene: TRBV4-2; CDR3 DNA: TGTGCCAGCAGCCAAAGGGGGGGGGATTGGGACACTGAAGCTTTCTTT; CDR3 protein: CASSQRGGDWDTEAFF
D gene: -; clone size: -; J gene: TRBJ1-2; CDR3 length: 12; V gene: TRBV6-5; CDR3 DNA: TGTGCCAGCACACCCGGAGACTATGGCTACACCTTC; CDR3 protein: CASTPGDYGYTF
D gene: -; clone size: -; J gene: TRBJ2-4; CDR3 length: 14; V gene: TRBV19; CDR3 DNA: TGTGCCAGTAGTCCAGGGCCACGCAAAAACATTCAGTACTTC; CDR3 protein: CASSPGPRKNIQYF
D gene: -; clone size: -; J gene: TRBJ2-7; CDR3 length: 15; V gene: TRBV7-2; CDR3 DNA: TGTGCCAGCAGCCCAAGATTTTCGCGCCACTACGAGCAGTACTTC; CDR3 protein: CASSPRFSRHYEQYF
D gene: -; clone size: -; J gene: TRBJ2-2; CDR3 length: 18; V gene: TRBV4-1; CDR3 DNA: TGCGCCAGCAGCCAAGAAGTCGTGAGGCAGGGTGGCACCGGGGAGCTGTTTTTT; CDR3 protein: CASSQEVVRQGGTGELFF
D gene: TRBD1; clone size: -; J gene: TRBJ1-2; CDR3 length: 15; V gene: TRBV7-2; CDR3 DNA: TGTGCCAGCAGCTTAGTAGGGGCAGGGGGTGAAGGCTACACCTTC; CDR3 protein: CASSLVGAGGEGYTF
D gene: -; clone size: -; J gene: TRBJ2-5; CDR3 length: 13; V gene: TRBV11-2; CDR3 DNA: TGTGCCAGCAGCTTAAACTACCAAGAGACCCAGTACTTC; CDR3 protein: CASSLNYQETQYF
D gene: -; clone size: -; J gene: TRBJ2-2; CDR3 length: 14; V gene: TRBV5-4; CDR3 DNA: TGTGCCAGCAGCTGGGGGATTTACACCGGGGAGCTGTTTTTT; CDR3 protein: CASSWGIYTGELFF
D gene: -; clone size: -; J gene: TRBJ2-7; CDR3 length: 12; V gene: TRBV7-2; CDR3 DNA: TGTGCCAGCACCCCTGTATCCTACGAGCAGTACTTC; CDR3 protein: CASTPVSYEQYF
D gene: -; clone size: -; J gene: TRBJ2-3; CDR3 length: 16; V gene: TRBV7-9; CDR3 DNA: TGTGCCAGCAGCTCTCTAGCGCTCGCAGCGACAGATACGCAGTATTTT; CDR3 protein: CASSSLALAATDTQYF
D gene: -; clone size: medium-sized; J gene: TRBJ2-1; CDR3 length: 15; V gene: TRBV6-5; CDR3 DNA: TGTGCCAGCAGTTTACAGGCCAGCTCCTACAATGAGCAGTTCTTC; CDR3 protein: CASSLQASSYNEQFF
D gene: -; clone size: -; J gene: TRBJ2-7; CDR3 length: 13; V gene: TRBV3-1/TRBV3-2; CDR3 DNA: TGTGCCAGCAGCCAGCTAATTCGGGAAGAGCAGTACTTC; CDR3 protein: CASSQLIREEQYF
D gene: TRBD2; clone size: -; J gene: TRBJ2-7; CDR3 length: 11; V gene: TRBV3-1/TRBV3-2; CDR3 DNA: TGTGCCAGCGGGGGGGTGTACGAGCAGTACTTC; CDR3 protein: CASGGVYEQYF
D gene: -; clone size: once; J gene: TRBJ1-3; CDR3 length: 17; V gene: TRBV23-1; CDR3 DNA: TGCGCCAGCAGTACTAAAACAAAGGGAGGCTCTGGAAACACCATATATTTT; CDR3 protein: CASSTKTKGGSGNTIYF
D gene: -; clone size: once; J gene: TRBJ2-7; CDR3 length: 12; V gene: TRBV3-1/TRBV3-2; CDR3 DNA: TGTGCCAGCAGCCGTCAGGGCTACGAGCAGTACTTC; CDR3 protein: CASSRQGYEQYF
D gene: TRBD1; clone size: -; J gene: TRBJ1-2; CDR3 length: 13; V gene: TRBV6-4; CDR3 DNA: TGTGCCAGCAGTGATGACAGGGGATATGGCTACACCTTC; CDR3 protein: CASSDDRGYGYTF
D gene: -; clone size: -; J gene: TRBJ2-7; CDR3 length: 15; V gene: TRBV2; CDR3 DNA: TGTGCCAGCAGTGAGGCTTTGAGCAGGGCCCACGAGCAGTACTTC; CDR3 protein: CASSEALSRAHEQYF
D gene: -; clone size: -; J gene: TRBJ2-3; CDR3 length: 15; V gene: TRBV5-4; CDR3 DNA: TGTGCCAGCAGTTTTCCGGGACCCCTCACAGATACGCAGTATTTT; CDR3 protein: CASSFPGPLTDTQYF
D gene: TRBD2; clone size: -; J gene: TRBJ2-5; CDR3 length: 15; V gene: TRBV19; CDR3 DNA: TGTGCCAGTAGTATGATGGGGGGGATTGGGGAGACCCAGTACTTC; CDR3 protein: CASSMMGGIGETQYF
D gene: -; clone size: -; J gene: TRBJ1-3; CDR3 length: 17; V gene: TRBV27; CDR3 DNA: TGTGCCAGCAGTTTAAATGGGGTAGGGGGTTCTGGAAACACCATATATTTT; CDR3 protein: CASSLNGVGGSGNTIYF
D gene: -; clone size: -; J gene: TRBJ2-5; CDR3 length: 13; V gene: TRBV18; CDR3 DNA: TGTGCCAGCTCACCAGCGTTGGGAGAGACCCAGTACTTC; CDR3 protein: CASSPALGETQYF
D gene: TRBD1; clone size: few; J gene: TRBJ1-1; CDR3 length: 12; V gene: TRBV12-3/TRBV12-4; CDR3 DNA: TGTGCCAGCAGCGCGGGACAGTATGAAGCTTTCTTT; CDR3 protein: CASSAGQYEAFF
D gene: TRBD2; clone size: -; J gene: TRBJ2-3; CDR3 length: 18; V gene: TRBV7-9; CDR3 DNA: TGTGCCAGCAGTTCCCCCATAGCGGGGCGTACTAGCACAGATACGCAGTATTTT; CDR3 protein: CASSSPIAGRTSTDTQYF
D gene: -; clone size: few; J gene: TRBJ2-1; CDR3 length: 13; V gene: TRBV19; CDR3 DNA: TGTGCCAGTAGTATGCAACAGAACAATGAGCAGTTCTTC; CDR3 protein: CASSMQQNNEQFF
D gene: -; clone size: once; J gene: TRBJ1-1; CDR3 length: 12; V gene: TRBV12-3/TRBV12-4; CDR3 DNA: TGTGCCAGCAGTTTTGGGGCCCCCGAAGCTTTCTTT; CDR3 protein: CASSFGAPEAFF
D gene: -; clone size: -; J gene: TRBJ1-6; CDR3 length: 14; V gene: TRBV7-3; CDR3 DNA: TGTGCCAGCAGTGCCAGCTCCTATAATTCACCCCTCCACTTT; CDR3 protein: CASSASSYNSPLHF
D gene: TRBD1; clone size: -; J gene: TRBJ1-5; CDR3 length: 15; V gene: TRBV5-6; CDR3 DNA: TGTGCCAGCAGCGCCTGGGACAGGGAAAGTCAGCCCCAGCATTTT; CDR3 protein: CASSAWDRESQPQHF
D gene: -; clone size: -; J gene: TRBJ1-1; CDR3 length: 17; V gene: TRBV7-9; CDR3 DNA: TGTGCCAGCAGCCCCCCCTTGAGTAGGGTGGAGAATACTGAAGCTTTCTTT; CDR3 protein: CASSPPLSRVENTEAFF
D gene: -; clone size: -; J gene: TRBJ1-1; CDR3 length: 16; V gene: TRBV5-4; CDR3 DNA: TGTGCCAGCAGCTTGGCGGGGGGCCGTAAGAACACTGAAGCTTTCTTT; CDR3 protein: CASSLAGGRKNTEAFF
D gene: TRBD1; clone size: few; J gene: TRBJ1-2; CDR3 length: 14; V gene: TRBV11-2; CDR3 DNA: TGTGCCAGCAGCCCGACGGGACAGGGAAATGGCTACACCTTC; CDR3 protein: CASSPTGQGNGYTF
D gene: -; clone size: -; J gene: TRBJ1-3; CDR3 length: 17; V gene: TRBV7-9; CDR3 DNA: TGTGCCAGCAGCTTATTTAGGACTGGAAACTCTGGAAACACCATATATTTT; CDR3 protein: CASSLFRTGNSGNTIYF